This T cell receptor beta chain comes out of a study of beta chain features in type 1 diabetes. There are a few counts of this clone. Antigen unknown. CDR1 is LNHDA, CDR2 SQIVND, per germline (reference sequence). The CDR3 length is 12 residues. V lost 4 bases and J 2 bases, leaving 4 bases between the germline ends. Study-level findings and limits: There was a possibility that cDNA sequencing over-represented cells with high TCR expression. All four CD4+ subsets from Type 1 diabetes patients carried moderately but significantly shorter TCRB CDR3s.

The whole isolated RNA underwent reverse transcription, so sequencing captured expressed TCRB transcripts. Sequenced by immunoSEQ multiplex PCR; TCRdb stores in-frame clones only, minus some. The data show nearly 700,000 clones, over 10% seen once. What was sequenced was naive CD4+ T cells from blood. The clonotype originates from a man between 18 and 29 years old with type 1 diabetes. V usage is TRBV19 and J usage is TRBJ2-3, with D hard to call. CDR3 in amino acids: CASSTDTDTQYF. The CDR3 DNA is TGTGCCAGTAGTACCGACACAGATACGCAGTATTTT.